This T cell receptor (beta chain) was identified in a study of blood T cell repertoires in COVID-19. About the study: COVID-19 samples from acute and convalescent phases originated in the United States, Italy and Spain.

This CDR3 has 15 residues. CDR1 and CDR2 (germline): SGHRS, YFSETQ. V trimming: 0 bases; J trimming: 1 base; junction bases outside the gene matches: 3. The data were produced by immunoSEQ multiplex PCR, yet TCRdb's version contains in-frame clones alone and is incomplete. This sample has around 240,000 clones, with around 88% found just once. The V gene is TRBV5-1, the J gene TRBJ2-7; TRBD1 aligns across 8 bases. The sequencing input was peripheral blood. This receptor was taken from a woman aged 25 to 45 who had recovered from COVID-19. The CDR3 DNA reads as TGCGCCAGCAGCTTGGTGACAGGGGCATCCTACGAGCAGTACTTC. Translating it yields CASSLVTGASYEQYF.